Listed below are T cell receptor beta chains from one sample, sequenced in a study of vaccination and CD4 T cells after COVID-19. TCRdb used MiXCR to reprocess the PCR reads, holding one entry per CDR3 protein. The sample lists 20,000 or so distinct CDR3 sequences; just under 45% were seen once. The antigens for these receptors are not known. Sequencing was performed on CD4+ T cells from blood, cultured in vitro. These receptors were taken from a human donor who had recovered from COVID-19. Both conserved end residues are part of each CDR3. D genes are given only for firm matches. Clone size appears in some rows only: once, few, many, or a class for an expanded clone.

V	size	J	D	CDR3	DNA
TRBV19	.	TRBJ2-5	TRBD2	CASRNSGREGETQYF	TGTGCCAGTAGAAATAGCGGGAGGGAGGGAGAGACCCAGTACTTC
TRBV6-1	few	TRBJ2-5	.	CASILMGLATETQYF	TGTGCCAGCATCCTCATGGGGCTAGCGACCGAGACCCAGTACTTC
TRBV5-4	.	TRBJ2-3	.	CASRLGGGLRTDTQYF	TGTGCCAGCAGACTCGGAGGGGGGTTGAGGACAGATACGCAGTATTTT
TRBV2	.	TRBJ1-1	.	CASSGLQMNTEAFF	TGTGCCAGCAGTGGCTTACAGATGAACACTGAAGCTTTCTTT
TRBV11-1	few	TRBJ2-3	TRBD2	CASRIGTTAGDTQYF	TGTGCCAGCAGGATAGGGACTACCGCAGGAGATACGCAGTATTTT
TRBV7-9	few	TRBJ1-1	.	CASSLGQAGPAFF	TGTGCCAGCAGCCTCGGGCAGGCGGGACCGGCTTTCTTT
TRBV7-2	few	TRBJ1-6	.	CASSPRGGAGSPLHF	TGTGCCAGCAGCCCCCGGGGGGGCGCGGGGTCACCCCTCCACTTT
TRBV27	few	TRBJ2-2	TRBD2	CASSSRTSGLFTGELFF	TGTGCCAGCAGTTCGAGGACTAGCGGGTTATTCACCGGGGAGCTGTTTTTT
TRBV20-1	.	TRBJ2-7	TRBD2	CSASTGVAGLYEQYF	TGCAGTGCTAGTACCGGGGTAGCGGGGCTCTACGAGCAGTACTTC
TRBV18	.	TRBJ2-5	.	CASSPYQETQYF	TGTGCCAGCTCACCTTACCAAGAGACCCAGTACTTC
TRBV6-2/TRBV6-3	.	TRBJ1-5	TRBD1	CASRLTGNGNQPQHF	TGTGCCAGCAGGCTGACAGGGAATGGCAATCAGCCCCAGCATTTT
TRBV7-8	.	TRBJ2-3	TRBD1	CASSLVTGGADTQYF	TGTGCCAGCAGCTTAGTAACAGGGGGCGCAGATACGCAGTATTTT
TRBV7-2	.	TRBJ2-3	TRBD2	CASSPMGGQGLAGGTDAQYF	TGTGCCAGCAGCCCCATGGGGGGGCAGGGACTAGCGGGAGGCACAGATGCGCAGTATTTT
TRBV21-1	.	TRBJ2-7	.	CASSKVRRSDRNSYEQYF	TGTGCCAGCAGCAAAGTCAGGCGGTCGGACAGGAACTCCTACGAGCAGTACTTC
TRBV20-1	.	TRBJ1-4	.	CSAATYRATNEKLFF	TGCAGTGCTGCCACGTACAGGGCAACTAATGAAAAACTGTTTTTT
TRBV7-9	few	TRBJ2-2	.	CASSLTINTGELFF	TGTGCCAGCAGCTTGACTATCAACACCGGGGAGCTGTTTTTT
TRBV7-2	few	TRBJ2-5	TRBD1	CASSPTPDRGTQYF	TGTGCCAGCAGCCCGACCCCGGACAGGGGTACCCAGTACTTC
TRBV7-6	.	TRBJ2-3	.	CASTLGGFEDTQYF	TGTGCCAGCACCCTCGGGGGATTTGAAGATACGCAGTATTTT
TRBV7-2	few	TRBJ2-7	TRBD2	CASSPGGMGQYF	TGTGCCAGCAGCCCGGGGGGTATGGGGCAGTACTTC
TRBV11-3	few	TRBJ1-5	.	CASSPLRDSNQPQHF	TGTGCCAGCAGTCCTTTAAGGGATAGCAATCAGCCCCAGCATTTT
TRBV5-1	.	TRBJ2-1	.	CASSLAGFSPEQFF	TGCGCCAGCAGCTTGGCCGGCTTCTCTCCTGAGCAGTTCTTC
TRBV27	few	TRBJ2-5	.	CASSLRGETQYF	TGTGCCAGCAGTTTACGAGGGGAGACCCAGTACTTC
TRBV19	medium-sized	TRBJ2-7	.	CASSFGGGAQYF	TGTGCCAGTAGTTTTGGCGGCGGCGCGCAGTACTTC
TRBV20-1	.	TRBJ2-7	TRBD1	CSAVYPTGQTYEQYF	TGCAGTGCCGTCTACCCGACAGGGCAAACCTACGAGCAGTACTTC
TRBV6-1	few	TRBJ2-1	.	CASRTGPGERYNEQFF	TGTGCCAGCAGGACCGGCCCGGGGGAGAGGTACAATGAGCAGTTCTTC
TRBV28	.	TRBJ2-3	.	CASTAGTLTQYF	TGTGCCAGCACCGCCGGGACCCTAACGCAGTATTTT
TRBV7-9	.	TRBJ2-1	.	CASSSHSVYNEQFF	TGTGCCAGCAGCAGCCATAGCGTCTACAATGAGCAGTTCTTC
TRBV6-2/TRBV6-3	.	TRBJ1-4	TRBD1	CASSYAVTGATNEKLFF	TGTGCCAGCAGTTACGCCGTCACAGGGGCGACTAATGAAAAACTGTTTTTT
TRBV24-1	few	TRBJ1-5	.	CATSRNSNQPQHF	TGTGCCACCAGTCGGAATAGCAATCAGCCCCAGCATTTT
TRBV10-3	.	TRBJ2-7	TRBD2	CAIRKTSGMGYEQYF	TGTGCCATCAGGAAGACTAGCGGGATGGGCTACGAGCAGTACTTC
TRBV6-1	.	TRBJ2-3	TRBD2	CASSQRGGGTDTQYF	TGTGCCAGCAGTCAGCGGGGGGGCGGCACAGATACGCAGTATTTT
TRBV10-1	once	TRBJ2-5	.	CATSGQPASTQETQYF	TGCGCCACCAGCGGACAGCCGGCCTCGACCCAAGAGACCCAGTACTTC
TRBV11-2	.	TRBJ2-7	TRBD2	CASSSSRLAGGLRYEQYF	TGTGCCAGCAGCTCCTCCAGACTAGCGGGGGGGCTAAGGTACGAGCAGTACTTC
TRBV20-1	.	TRBJ2-3	TRBD2	CSANPIAGGSTDTQYF	TGCAGTGCTAACCCTATAGCGGGGGGGAGCACAGATACGCAGTATTTT
TRBV7-8	.	TRBJ1-3	.	CASSLAGIGSGNTIYF	TGTGCCAGCAGCTTAGCTGGAATAGGGTCTGGAAACACCATATATTTT
TRBV6-1	few	TRBJ1-2	TRBD1	CASRGQGADGYTF	TGTGCCAGCAGGGGACAGGGGGCTGATGGCTACACCTTC
TRBV28	.	TRBJ1-4	TRBD1	CASSPTGGGEKLFF	TGTGCCAGCAGTCCTACAGGGGGCGGTGAAAAACTGTTTTTT
TRBV12-3/TRBV12-4	.	TRBJ2-5	.	CASSLRKGYQETQYF	TGTGCCAGCAGTTTAAGAAAGGGGTACCAAGAGACCCAGTACTTC
TRBV20-1	.	TRBJ1-2	.	CSAESSRQSNCGYTF	TGCAGTGCCGAGAGCTCCCGACAGTCAAACTGTGGCTACACCTTC
TRBV2	.	TRBJ1-2	TRBD1	CASRDRGHGYTF	TGTGCCAGCAGGGACAGGGGACATGGCTACACCTTC